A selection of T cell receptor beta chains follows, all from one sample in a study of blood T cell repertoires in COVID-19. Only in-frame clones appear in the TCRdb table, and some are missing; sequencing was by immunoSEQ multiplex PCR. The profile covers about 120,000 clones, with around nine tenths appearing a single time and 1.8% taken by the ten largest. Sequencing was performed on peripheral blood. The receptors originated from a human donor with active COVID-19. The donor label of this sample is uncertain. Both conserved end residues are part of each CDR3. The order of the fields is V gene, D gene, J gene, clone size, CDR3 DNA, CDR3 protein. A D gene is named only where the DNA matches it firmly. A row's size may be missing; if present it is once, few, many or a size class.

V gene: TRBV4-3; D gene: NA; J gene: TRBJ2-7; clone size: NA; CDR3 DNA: TGCGCCAGCAGCCAAGATCAGGGTCCCTACGAGCAGTACTTC; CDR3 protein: CASSQDQGPYEQYF
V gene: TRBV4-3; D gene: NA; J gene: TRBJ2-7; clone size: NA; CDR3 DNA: TGCGCCAGCAGCCCGAGCAGAGGAAAACTTTACGAGCAGTACTTC; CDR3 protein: CASSPSRGKLYEQYF
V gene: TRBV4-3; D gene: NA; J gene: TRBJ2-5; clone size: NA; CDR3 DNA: TGCGCCAGCAGCCAAGAGAGGGGGGGGCAAGAGACCCAGTACTTC; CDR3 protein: CASSQERGGQETQYF
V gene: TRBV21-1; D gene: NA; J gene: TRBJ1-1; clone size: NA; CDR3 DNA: TGTGCCAGCAGCAAAGAAGCGCAGCACACTGAAGCTTTCTTT; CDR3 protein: CASSKEAQHTEAFF
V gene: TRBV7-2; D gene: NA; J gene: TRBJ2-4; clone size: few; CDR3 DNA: TGTGCCAGCAGCTTAAGGGGCGCGGCCAAAAACATTCAGTACTTC; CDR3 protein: CASSLRGAAKNIQYF
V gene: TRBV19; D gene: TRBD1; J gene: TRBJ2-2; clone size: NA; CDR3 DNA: TGTGCCAGTAGTTCGGGACAGAGGGCCGGGGAGCTGTTTTTT; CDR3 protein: CASSSGQRAGELFF
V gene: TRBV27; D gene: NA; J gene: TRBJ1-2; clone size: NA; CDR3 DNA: TGTGCCAGCACCCCGGGCAGGGGATATGGCTACACCTTC; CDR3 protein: CASTPGRGYGYTF
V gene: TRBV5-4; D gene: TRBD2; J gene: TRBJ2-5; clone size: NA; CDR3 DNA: TGTGCCAGCAGCTTAAAGCGGGGGGGCGATGAGACCCAGTACTTC; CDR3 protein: CASSLKRGGDETQYF
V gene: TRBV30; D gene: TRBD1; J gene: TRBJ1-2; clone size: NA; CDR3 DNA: TGTGCCTGGAGTGTCGGGACAGGGTATGGCTACACCTTC; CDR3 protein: CAWSVGTGYGYTF
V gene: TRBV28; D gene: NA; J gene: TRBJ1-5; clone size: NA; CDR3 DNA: TGTGCCAGCAGTTTATTTTCCAGGGGAAGCAATCAGCCCCAGCATTTT; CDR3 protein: CASSLFSRGSNQPQHF
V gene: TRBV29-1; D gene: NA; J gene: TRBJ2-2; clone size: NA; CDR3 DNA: TGCAGCGTTGAAGTGGACATTAACACCGGGGAGCTGTTTTTT; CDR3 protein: CSVEVDINTGELFF
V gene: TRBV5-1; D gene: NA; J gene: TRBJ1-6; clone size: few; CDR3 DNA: TGCGCCAGCAGCTTGGCTACGGGGGGTTCACCCCTCCACTTT; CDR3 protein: CASSLATGGSPLHF
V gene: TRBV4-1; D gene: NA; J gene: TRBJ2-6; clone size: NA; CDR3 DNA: TGCGCCAGCAGCCAACAAACCTACTCTGGGGCCAACGTCCTGACTTTC; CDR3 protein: CASSQQTYSGANVLTF
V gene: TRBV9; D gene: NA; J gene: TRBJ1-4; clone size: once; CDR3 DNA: TGTGCCAGCAGCGTAGAAGGGGCTAGGAGTGAAAAACTGTTTTTT; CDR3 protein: CASSVEGARSEKLFF
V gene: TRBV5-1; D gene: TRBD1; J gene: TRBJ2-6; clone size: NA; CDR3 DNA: TGCGCCAGCAGCTTGGAGGGGGCAGGGGCCAACGTCCTGACTTTC; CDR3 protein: CASSLEGAGANVLTF
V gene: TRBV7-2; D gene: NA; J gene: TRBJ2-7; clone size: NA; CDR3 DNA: TGTGCCAGCAGCTTAGGCGGGGCTCTCTCCTACGAGCAGTACTTC; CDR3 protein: CASSLGGALSYEQYF
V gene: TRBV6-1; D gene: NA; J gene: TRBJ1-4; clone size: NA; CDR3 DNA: TGTGCCAGCAGTGACAGAGAAAAACTGTTTTTT; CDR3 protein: CASSDREKLFF
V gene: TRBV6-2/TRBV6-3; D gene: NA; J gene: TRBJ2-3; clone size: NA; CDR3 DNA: TGTGCCAGCAGTTACTCACAGTGGGGAGGTACGCAGTATTTT; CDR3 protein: CASSYSQWGGTQYF
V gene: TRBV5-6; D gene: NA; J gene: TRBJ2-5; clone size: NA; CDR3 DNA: TGTGCCAGCAGCTTGGGGCAGTATGGAGAGACCCAGTACTTC; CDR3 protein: CASSLGQYGETQYF
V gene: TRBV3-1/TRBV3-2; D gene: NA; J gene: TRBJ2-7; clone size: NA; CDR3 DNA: TGTGCCAGCAGCCAAGAAGGGCAGGGACTTGCCTACGAGCAGTACTTC; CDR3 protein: CASSQEGQGLAYEQYF
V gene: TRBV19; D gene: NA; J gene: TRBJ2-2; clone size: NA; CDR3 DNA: TGTGCCAGTAGTATTCTAGTGACCGGGGAGCTGTTTTTT; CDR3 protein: CASSILVTGELFF
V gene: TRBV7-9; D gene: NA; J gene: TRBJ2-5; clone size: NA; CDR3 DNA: TGTGCCAGCAGCTTAGGCACAGGGTGGGAGACCCAGTACTTC; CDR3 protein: CASSLGTGWETQYF
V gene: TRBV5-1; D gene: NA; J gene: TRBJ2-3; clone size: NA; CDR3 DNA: TGCGCCAGCAGTTACTCCCGGGATACGCAGTATTTT; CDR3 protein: CASSYSRDTQYF
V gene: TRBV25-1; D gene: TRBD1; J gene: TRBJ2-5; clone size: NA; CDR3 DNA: TGTGCCAGCAGTGAATTGGGACAGAAAGAGACCCAGTACTTC; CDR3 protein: CASSELGQKETQYF
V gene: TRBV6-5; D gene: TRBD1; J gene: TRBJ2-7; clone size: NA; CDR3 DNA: TGTGCCAGCCGGGAGACAGGGGTTGGCGAGCAGTACTTC; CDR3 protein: CASRETGVGEQYF
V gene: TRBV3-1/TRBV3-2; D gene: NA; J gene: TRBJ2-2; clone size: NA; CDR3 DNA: TGTGCCAGCAGCCAATCCCGGGCCGGGGAGCTGTTTTTT; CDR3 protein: CASSQSRAGELFF
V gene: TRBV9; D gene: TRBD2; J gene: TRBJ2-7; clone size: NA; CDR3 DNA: TGTGCCAGCAGCGTAGCAAGCGGGGGGGCGGGTGAGCAGTACTTC; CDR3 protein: CASSVASGGAGEQYF
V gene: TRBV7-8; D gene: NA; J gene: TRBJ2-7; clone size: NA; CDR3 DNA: TGTGCCAGCAGCCCAACGGGGTTCTATTACGAGCAGTACTTC; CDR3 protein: CASSPTGFYYEQYF
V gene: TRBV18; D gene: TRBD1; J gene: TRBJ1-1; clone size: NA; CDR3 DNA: TGTGCCAGCTCACGGACAGGGGTGGCTGAAGCTTTCTTT; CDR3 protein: CASSRTGVAEAFF
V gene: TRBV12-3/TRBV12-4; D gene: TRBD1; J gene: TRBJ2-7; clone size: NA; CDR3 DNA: TGTGCCAGTCGACAGGGGGCAACCTACGAGCAGTACTTC; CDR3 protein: CASRQGATYEQYF
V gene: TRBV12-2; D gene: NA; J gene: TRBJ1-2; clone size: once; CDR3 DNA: TGTGCAAGTCGCTTAAAGGGACAGGGGGACTATGGCTACACCTTC; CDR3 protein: CASRLKGQGDYGYTF
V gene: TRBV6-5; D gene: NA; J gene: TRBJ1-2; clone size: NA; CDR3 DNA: TGTGCCAGCAGTCTAGGGGGGGAGAACTATGGCTACACCTTC; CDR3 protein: CASSLGGENYGYTF
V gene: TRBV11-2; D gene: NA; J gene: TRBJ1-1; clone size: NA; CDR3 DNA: TGTGCCAGCAGCTTAGTTTCGTCAGGCGTTGAAGCTTTCTTT; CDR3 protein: CASSLVSSGVEAFF
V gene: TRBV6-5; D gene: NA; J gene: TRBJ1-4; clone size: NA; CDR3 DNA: TGTGCCAGCAGTTACCAAACAGGGTTGGTAGAAAAACTGTTTTTT; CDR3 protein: CASSYQTGLVEKLFF
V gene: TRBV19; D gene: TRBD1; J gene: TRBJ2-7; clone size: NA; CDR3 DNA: TGTGCCAGTAGCCATGACAGGGTTCCCGAGCAGTACTTC; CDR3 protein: CASSHDRVPEQYF
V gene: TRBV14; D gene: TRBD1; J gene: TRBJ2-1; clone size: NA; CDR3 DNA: TGTGCCAGCAGCCTCACCCAGGGGGCTTGGAATGAGCAGTTCTTC; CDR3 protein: CASSLTQGAWNEQFF
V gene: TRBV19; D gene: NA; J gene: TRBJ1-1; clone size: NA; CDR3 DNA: TGTGCCAGTAGTGCGGGGGGGAACACTGAAGCTTTCTTT; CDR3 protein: CASSAGGNTEAFF
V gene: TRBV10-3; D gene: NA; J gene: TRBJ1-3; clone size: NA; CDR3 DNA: TGTGCCATCATGGAGGGAGGTGGAAACACCATATATTTT; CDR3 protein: CAIMEGGGNTIYF
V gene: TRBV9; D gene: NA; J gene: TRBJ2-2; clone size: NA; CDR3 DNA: TGTGCCAGCAGCGTAGTGGCAGGTCCCGGGGAGCTGTTTTTT; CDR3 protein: CASSVVAGPGELFF
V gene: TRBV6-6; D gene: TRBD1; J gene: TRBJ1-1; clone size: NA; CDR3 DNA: TGTGCCAGCAGTTATGGGGACAGGGGGACTGAAGCTTTCTTT; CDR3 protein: CASSYGDRGTEAFF
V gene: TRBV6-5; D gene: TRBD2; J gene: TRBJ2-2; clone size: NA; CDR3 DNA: TGTGCCAGCAACCTAGCGGGGGGTGACACCGGGGAGCTGTTTTTT; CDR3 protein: CASNLAGGDTGELFF
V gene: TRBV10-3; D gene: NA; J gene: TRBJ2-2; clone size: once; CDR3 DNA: TGTGCCATCAGGACGGAGGGCACCGGGGAGCTGTTTTTT; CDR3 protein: CAIRTEGTGELFF